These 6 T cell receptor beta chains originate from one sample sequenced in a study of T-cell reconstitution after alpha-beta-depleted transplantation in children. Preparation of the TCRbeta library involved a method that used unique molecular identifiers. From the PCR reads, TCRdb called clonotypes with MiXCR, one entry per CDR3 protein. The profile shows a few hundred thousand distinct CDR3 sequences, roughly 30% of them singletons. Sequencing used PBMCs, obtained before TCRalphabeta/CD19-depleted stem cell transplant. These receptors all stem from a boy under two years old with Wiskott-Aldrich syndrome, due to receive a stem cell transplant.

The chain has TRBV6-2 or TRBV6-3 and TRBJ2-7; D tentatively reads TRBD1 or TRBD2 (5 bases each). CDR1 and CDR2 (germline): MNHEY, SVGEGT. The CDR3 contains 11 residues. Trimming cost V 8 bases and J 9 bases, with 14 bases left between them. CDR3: CASGEGPRQYF. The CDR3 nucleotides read TGTGCCAGCGGTGAGGGGCCTAGGCAGTACTTC.

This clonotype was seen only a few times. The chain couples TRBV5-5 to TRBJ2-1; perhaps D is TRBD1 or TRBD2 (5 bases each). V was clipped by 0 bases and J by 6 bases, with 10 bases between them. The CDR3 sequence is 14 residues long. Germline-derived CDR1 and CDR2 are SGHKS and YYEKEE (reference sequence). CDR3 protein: CASSLEGTVNEQFF. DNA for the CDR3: TGTGCCAGCAGCTTGGAGGGGACGGTCAATGAGCAGTTCTTC.

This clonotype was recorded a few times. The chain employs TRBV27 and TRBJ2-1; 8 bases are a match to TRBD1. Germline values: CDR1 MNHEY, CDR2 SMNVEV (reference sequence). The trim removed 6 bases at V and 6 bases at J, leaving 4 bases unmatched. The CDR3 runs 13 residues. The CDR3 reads CASSRGTGNEQFF. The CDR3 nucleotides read TGTGCCAGCAGCCGAGGGACAGGCAATGAGCAGTTCTTC.

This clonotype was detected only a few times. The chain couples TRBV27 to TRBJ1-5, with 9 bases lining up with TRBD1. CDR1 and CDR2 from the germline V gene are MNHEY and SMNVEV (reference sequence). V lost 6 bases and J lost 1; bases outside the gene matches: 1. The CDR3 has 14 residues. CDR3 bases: TGTGCCAGCAGGGGGACAGGGAGCAATCAGCCCCAGCATTTT. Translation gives CASRGTGSNQPQHF.

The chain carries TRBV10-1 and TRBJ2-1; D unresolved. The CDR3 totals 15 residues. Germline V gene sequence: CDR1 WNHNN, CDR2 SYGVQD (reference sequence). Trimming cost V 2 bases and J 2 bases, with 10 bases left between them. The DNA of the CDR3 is TGCGCCAGCAGTGAGGCAAGGACGGCCTACAATGAGCAGTTCTTC. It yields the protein CASSEARTAYNEQFF.

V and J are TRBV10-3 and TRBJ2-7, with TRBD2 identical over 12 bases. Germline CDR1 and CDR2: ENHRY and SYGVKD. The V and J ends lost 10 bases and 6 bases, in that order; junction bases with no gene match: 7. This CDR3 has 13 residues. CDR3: CATVTSGRPEQYF. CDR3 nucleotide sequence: TGTGCCACCGTGACTAGCGGGAGACCCGAGCAGTACTTC.